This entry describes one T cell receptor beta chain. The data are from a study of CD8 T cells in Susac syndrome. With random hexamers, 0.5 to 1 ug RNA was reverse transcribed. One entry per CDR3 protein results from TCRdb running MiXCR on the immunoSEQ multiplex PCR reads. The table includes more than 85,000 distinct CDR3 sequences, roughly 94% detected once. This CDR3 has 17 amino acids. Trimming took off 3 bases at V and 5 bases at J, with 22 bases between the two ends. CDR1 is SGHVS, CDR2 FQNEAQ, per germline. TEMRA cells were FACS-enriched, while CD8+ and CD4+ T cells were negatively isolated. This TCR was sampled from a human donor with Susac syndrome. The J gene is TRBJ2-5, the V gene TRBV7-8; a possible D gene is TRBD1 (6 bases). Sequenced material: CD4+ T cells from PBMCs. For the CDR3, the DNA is TGTGCCAGCAGCTTCATTACAGGGCGAAAGGGCGCCGAGACCCAGTACTTC. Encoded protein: CASSFITGRKGAETQYF.